A selection of T cell receptor beta chains follows, all from one sample in a study of blood T cells in healthy people across ages. TCRdb analysed the 5' RACE reads with MiXCR anew, one entry per CDR3 protein. The data hold 790,000 or so distinct CDR3 sequences, with about 61% observed a single time. Sequenced input: blood. These receptors were obtained from a man aged 35-49 years in good health. Both conserved end residues are part of each CDR3. The D gene is left open where the match is weak. Not every row has a clone size; where given, it reads once, few, many or a size class.

v_gene	d_gene	abundance	len	j_gene	CDR3nt	CDR3aa
TRBV12-3/TRBV12-4	TRBD2	.	16	TRBJ2-1	TGTGCCAGCAGTTTTTCCGGGACTAGCGGGAGTTATGAGCAGTTCTTC	CASSFSGTSGSYEQFF
TRBV6-5	TRBD1	.	15	TRBJ2-3	TGTGCCAGCAGTCCACAGGGGGATAGCACAGATACGCAGTATTTT	CASSPQGDSTDTQYF
TRBV7-8	TRBD2	few	16	TRBJ2-3	TGTGCCAGCAGCTTGGCGACTAGCGGGAGTCCAGATACGCAGTATTTT	CASSLATSGSPDTQYF
TRBV13	TRBD2	.	18	TRBJ2-2	TGTGCCAGCAGCCTACAAGGGACTAGCGGGATCCTCGTGGGGGAGCTGTTTTTT	CASSLQGTSGILVGELFF
TRBV5-1	.	.	15	TRBJ2-4	TGCGCCAGCAGCTTGGTCGCTAGCGAATTCTCTATTCAGTACTTC	CASSLVASEFSIQYF
TRBV4-3	TRBD1	.	16	TRBJ1-4	TGCGCCAGCAGCCAGATGGGGACAGGGGATAATGAAAAACTGTTTTTT	CASSQMGTGDNEKLFF
TRBV28	.	few	15	TRBJ2-3	TGTGCCAGCAACCTACGACCAGTGGAGACAGATACGCAGTATTTT	CASNLRPVETDTQYF
TRBV28	TRBD2	many	19	TRBJ2-3	TGTGCCAGCAGTCCTTACCGGACTAGCGGGGCCTTTAGCACAGATACGCAGTATTTT	CASSPYRTSGAFSTDTQYF
TRBV5-1	TRBD1	.	15	TRBJ2-7	TGCGCCAGCAGCCTATATGTGCGACAGGGCGCCGAGCAGTACTTC	CASSLYVRQGAEQYF
TRBV12-3/TRBV12-4	TRBD2	.	14	TRBJ2-7	TGTGCCAGCAGCGGACTAGCGGGGCACTACGAGCAGTACTTC	CASSGLAGHYEQYF
TRBV29-1	.	.	14	TRBJ2-1	TGCAGCGTTGAAGTACCGGGCTCATCAGGTGAGCAGTTCTTC	CSVEVPGSSGEQFF
TRBV12-3/TRBV12-4	.	.	14	TRBJ2-7	TGTGCCAGCAGTTTTTGGGGACCGCCTCACGAGCAGTACTTC	CASSFWGPPHEQYF
TRBV12-3/TRBV12-4	.	once	15	TRBJ1-3	TGTGCCAGCAGTTTAAGGGACAACTCTGGAAACACCATATATTTT	CASSLRDNSGNTIYF
TRBV27	.	.	14	TRBJ2-1	TGTGCCAGCACCCCAGTGGCTTTTAGGGGTGAGCAGTTCTTC	CASTPVAFRGEQFF
TRBV6-2/TRBV6-3	.	few	14	TRBJ2-7	TGTGCCAGCGCTGATTGGGGGCCCCACTACGAGCAGTACTTC	CASADWGPHYEQYF
TRBV9	.	once	13	TRBJ2-5	TGTGCCAGTGGCCGGTCGGGCAAAGAGACCCAGTACTTC	CASGRSGKETQYF
TRBV27	TRBD1	.	14	TRBJ1-1	TGTGCCAGCAGAATGGGACAGGGAGGGGCTGAAGCTTTCTTT	CASRMGQGGAEAFF
TRBV7-9	TRBD1	once	14	TRBJ1-2	TGTGCCAGCAGCCTTTCGGGTACAGGGGGCGACTACACCTTC	CASSLSGTGGDYTF
TRBV6-2/TRBV6-3	TRBD2	.	17	TRBJ2-3	TGTGCCAGCACGGGAGTAGCGGGAGGAGAGAGCACAGATACGCAGTATTTT	CASTGVAGGESTDTQYF
TRBV20-1	.	.	17	TRBJ2-1	TGCAGTGCTAGCTCCCCCGGGACGTTAAAAAAGGGCCATGAGCAGTTCTTC	CSASSPGTLKKGHEQFF
TRBV5-1	.	few	15	TRBJ2-3	TGCGCCAGCAGCCGTGACACGCCTTCCACAGATACGCAGTATTTT	CASSRDTPSTDTQYF
TRBV12-3/TRBV12-4	TRBD2	many	18	TRBJ2-3	TGTGCCAGCAACTTAGGGCTAGCGGGGGTTACTAGCACAGATACGCAGTATTTT	CASNLGLAGVTSTDTQYF
TRBV7-3	TRBD1	.	16	TRBJ2-4	TGTGCCAGCAGCTCGAAGGGACAGGGCTCCAAAAACATTCAGTACTTC	CASSSKGQGSKNIQYF
TRBV4-1	TRBD2	.	16	TRBJ2-1	TGCGCCAGCAGCCAAGATGGCGGGGGAGGGTACGATGAGCAGTTCTTC	CASSQDGGGGYDEQFF
TRBV5-1	.	few	14	TRBJ2-1	TGCGCCAGCAGCTCAGGGGTTTCCAACAATGAGCAGTTCTTC	CASSSGVSNNEQFF
TRBV4-3	TRBD2	.	16	TRBJ2-1	TGCGCCAGCAGCCAAGCGGTCCTAGCGGGAGCCGTTGAGCAGTTCTTC	CASSQAVLAGAVEQFF
TRBV9	.	.	13	TRBJ1-2	TGTGCCAGCAGCGTAGGACAGAGCTATGGCTACACCTTC	CASSVGQSYGYTF
TRBV20-1	.	once	14	TRBJ2-7	TGCAGTGCTGCCAATCCCGGGACACCATACGAGCAGTACTTC	CSAANPGTPYEQYF
TRBV20-1	.	few	15	TRBJ2-3	TGCAGTGCTAGAGATCAGGTGCTGAACACAGATACGCAGTATTTT	CSARDQVLNTDTQYF
TRBV20-1	.	.	14	TRBJ2-3	TGCAGTGCTAGACTAGCGCGGTTCACAGATACGCAGTATTTT	CSARLARFTDTQYF
TRBV24-1	.	.	14	TRBJ2-2	TGTGCCACCAGCAAAGAGGGAAACACCGGGGAGCTGTTTTTT	CATSKEGNTGELFF
TRBV20-1	TRBD2	.	14	TRBJ2-5	TGCAGTGCTGGTTGGACTAGCGCCCAAGAGACCCAGTACTTC	CSAGWTSAQETQYF
TRBV5-1	TRBD1	few	14	TRBJ2-7	TGCGCCAGCAGCCTAGAGACAGGGTACTACGAGCAGTACTTC	CASSLETGYYEQYF
TRBV12-3/TRBV12-4	.	few	17	TRBJ2-3	TGTGCCAGCAGTTCGTACCACAGGGATCTTAAGAGAGATACGCAGTATTTT	CASSSYHRDLKRDTQYF
TRBV6-6	.	.	15	TRBJ2-7	TGTGCCAGCAGCGACGGACAGACCAGCTCCTACGAGCAGTACTTC	CASSDGQTSSYEQYF
TRBV29-1	TRBD1	.	14	TRBJ2-7	TGCAGCGTGGCCGGGACAGGGGAGATCGACGAGCAGTACTTC	CSVAGTGEIDEQYF
TRBV25-1	TRBD1	few	15	TRBJ2-2	TGTGCCAGCAGTCTGGGACAGGGGGTTGCCGGGGAGCTGTTTTTT	CASSLGQGVAGELFF
TRBV4-2	.	.	11	TRBJ2-1	TGTGCCAGCAGCCAAATGGGTGAGCAGTTCTTC	CASSQMGEQFF
TRBV20-1	.	.	13	TRBJ1-6	TGCTCTGCTCCTGGGAGAAACAATTCACCCCTCCACTTT	CSAPGRNNSPLHF
TRBV21-1	.	.	14	TRBJ1-2	TGTGCCAGCAGCGAACCGGGACAGGGGTGGGGCTACACCTTC	CASSEPGQGWGYTF